One T cell receptor (beta chain) is described in this entry. Its antigen is not identified. Produced via immunoSEQ multiplex PCR; TCRdb's table is partial and in-frame only. The sample gives tens of thousands of clones, roughly 96% of which show up once; around 2.4% is in the top ten. The source of the sample is a study of cytomegalovirus exposure and HLA in healthy donors. Overall study findings and caveats: According to a later analysis, TCR clusters from the first cohort tended to co-occur in the 120 or so validation repertoires. Among TCR beta chains, those listed as cytomegalovirus-associated numbered fewer than 200.

Germline V lookup: CDR1 SQVTM, CDR2 ANQGSEA. This CDR3 spans 15 amino acids. V was clipped by 2 bases and J by 6 bases; unmatched bases: 9. Specimen: PBMCs. The J gene is TRBJ2-1, the V gene TRBV29-1; 8 nucleotides line up with TRBD2. The receptor was derived from a man aged 18 to 29 in good health and CMV-seronegative. CDR3 in DNA: TGCAGCGTTGAACGGAACGGGAGGGCCAGCAATGAGCAGTTCTTC. It yields the protein CSVERNGRASNEQFF.